The TCR beta chain described here comes from a study of T cell responses to AZD1222 COVID-19 vaccine. Libraries were prepared by immunoSEQ multiplex PCR; TCRdb keeps only in-frame clonotypes and omits some of them. The sample lists about 150,000 clones, around 93% occurring once. Turning to this clone: The antigen is unknown.

Study outcomes and limitations: The span of vaccine-associated CD4 TCRs extended across spike, with dominance at 160-218 and 743-854. Targets within unmutated variant regions were reportedly found for nearly half of spike-specific TCRs.

This CDR3 comprises 16 residues. Germline V lookup: CDR1 SGHNT, CDR2 YYREEE (reference sequence). Trimming took 4 bases from V and 3 from J; bases not matched to a gene: 5. This clonotype was sampled from an adult in good health. V is TRBV5-4 and J is TRBJ2-2; 11 bases agree with TRBD1. Sample: peripheral blood, taken on day 0 of AZD1222 vaccination. In DNA, the CDR3 is TGTGCCAGCAGCCGTGGACAGGGGGCGCACACCGGGGAGCTGTTTTTT. Translating it yields CASSRGQGAHTGELFF.